The rows below give T cell receptor beta chains drawn from one sample of a study of T cells after yellow fever vaccination. One entry per CDR3 protein, called by TCRdb with MiXCR from the 5' RACE reads. The sample gives a few hundred thousand distinct CDR3 sequences, over 5% of which show up once; approximately 15% is in the top ten. Sequences were derived from PBMCs, sampled 5 days after the yellow fever booster vaccination. These receptors were obtained from a young man who received the YFV17D yellow fever vaccine. The CDR3 runs from the conserved cysteine through the conserved F or W. A D gene is named only where the DNA matches it firmly. Not all rows give a size; the values are once, few, many and, for expanded clones, a class.

j_gene: TRBJ2-1
d_gene: NA
len: 13
abundance: NA
v_gene: TRBV24-1
CDR3nt: TGTGCCACCAGTGACCCAGAGGCCAATGAGCAGTTCTTC
CDR3aa: CATSDPEANEQFF

j_gene: TRBJ2-1
d_gene: NA
len: 16
abundance: NA
v_gene: TRBV5-1
CDR3nt: TGCGCCAGCAGCTTAACGTTTGGGACAATCTACAATGAGCAGTTCTTC
CDR3aa: CASSLTFGTIYNEQFF

j_gene: TRBJ2-7
d_gene: NA
len: 13
abundance: many
v_gene: TRBV28
CDR3nt: TGTGCCAGCAGTCTCCGGGGGTGGGACGAGCAGTACTTC
CDR3aa: CASSLRGWDEQYF

j_gene: TRBJ2-2
d_gene: NA
len: 14
abundance: few
v_gene: TRBV18
CDR3nt: TGTGCCAGCTCCCCTGTTCGGAACACCGGGGAGCTGTTTTTT
CDR3aa: CASSPVRNTGELFF

j_gene: TRBJ2-7
d_gene: TRBD2
len: 18
abundance: few
v_gene: TRBV20-1
CDR3nt: TGCAGTGCACAAACCGGGACTAGTGTTTTTTCTAGCTCCTACGAGCAGTACTTC
CDR3aa: CSAQTGTSVFSSSYEQYF

j_gene: TRBJ2-5
d_gene: NA
len: 17
abundance: many
v_gene: TRBV7-8
CDR3nt: TGTGCCAGCAGCTCAAGACGGGGTGCGGACCAGAAAGAGACCCAGTACTTC
CDR3aa: CASSSRRGADQKETQYF

j_gene: TRBJ2-3
d_gene: NA
len: 15
abundance: many
v_gene: TRBV20-1
CDR3nt: TGCAGTGCCAGGGCAACTTCGGGGCATACAGATACGCAGTATTTT
CDR3aa: CSARATSGHTDTQYF

j_gene: TRBJ1-3
d_gene: TRBD1
len: 15
abundance: many
v_gene: TRBV28
CDR3nt: TGTGCCAGCAACGGTCCGGGACAGGCATGGGACACCATATATTTT
CDR3aa: CASNGPGQAWDTIYF

j_gene: TRBJ1-1
d_gene: NA
len: 13
abundance: NA
v_gene: TRBV20-1
CDR3nt: TGCAGTGCTAGGGGACACTTGAACACTGAAGCTTTCTTT
CDR3aa: CSARGHLNTEAFF

j_gene: TRBJ2-3
d_gene: NA
len: 17
abundance: few
v_gene: TRBV12-3/TRBV12-4
CDR3nt: TGTGCCAGCAGTTTAGGGGTTGGCGGGATGTCAGGCGATACGCAGTATTTT
CDR3aa: CASSLGVGGMSGDTQYF

j_gene: TRBJ2-7
d_gene: TRBD2
len: 15
abundance: NA
v_gene: TRBV7-2
CDR3nt: TGTGCCAGCAGCTTTACTAGCGGGACGAATTACGAGCAGTACTTC
CDR3aa: CASSFTSGTNYEQYF

j_gene: TRBJ1-2
d_gene: NA
len: 13
abundance: many
v_gene: TRBV20-1
CDR3nt: TGCAGTGCTACCCGGCTGGGGGCGGAGGGCTACACCTTC
CDR3aa: CSATRLGAEGYTF

j_gene: TRBJ2-3
d_gene: TRBD2
len: 16
abundance: many
v_gene: TRBV3-1
CDR3nt: TGTGCCAGCAGCCCGACTAGCGGGATCTCCACAGATACGCAGTATTTT
CDR3aa: CASSPTSGISTDTQYF

j_gene: TRBJ2-5
d_gene: TRBD2
len: 16
abundance: few
v_gene: TRBV5-6
CDR3nt: TGTGCCAGCAGCTTGTCGGGTAGACTAGCCCCAGAGACCCAGTACTTC
CDR3aa: CASSLSGRLAPETQYF

j_gene: TRBJ2-7
d_gene: NA
len: 14
abundance: NA
v_gene: TRBV20-1
CDR3nt: TGCAGTGCTACAAATGCAGGGAACCCCTACGAGCAGTACTTC
CDR3aa: CSATNAGNPYEQYF

j_gene: TRBJ2-4
d_gene: NA
len: 14
abundance: many
v_gene: TRBV6-2/TRBV6-3
CDR3nt: TGTGCCAGCAGCCCCTTCAACAGGGAAAACATTCAGTACTTC
CDR3aa: CASSPFNRENIQYF